Below, one TCR beta chain is given with its context. This entry comes from a study of blood T cell repertoires in COVID-19. On the study more broadly: The study drew acute and convalescent COVID-19 samples from the United States, Italy and Spain. Nucleic acid was either cDNA or gDNA, and it came from T cells, B-cell-depleted T cells, or PBMCs.

In the original analysis: Using reference gene primer amplification, nucleated cell counts were estimated. The assay was immunoSEQ multiplex PCR, and TCRdb's table has in-frame clones only and misses some. That table supplies the V and J calls and clone size; D and trimming were determined from the DNA. The top ten clones hold 15% to 20% of a sample with roughly 220,000 clones, roughly 80% of them seen once. The CDR3 is made up of 16 amino acids. The germline CDR1 and CDR2 sequences are GTSNPN and SVGIG (reference sequence). V was clipped by 5 bases and J by 6 bases, with 25 bases between them. The sequenced sample consisted of peripheral blood. The chain employs TRBV30 and TRBJ1-2, with D possibly being TRBD1 (6 bases). This clonotype was sampled from a man younger than 40 with active or convalescent COVID-19. The CDR3 spells CAWALIGVGDKDGYTF. The CDR3, as DNA: TGTGCCTGGGCACTGATTGGGGTAGGGGACAAGGATGGCTACACCTTC.